The 30 T cell receptor beta chains below all came from one sample that was sequenced in a study of cytomegalovirus exposure and HLA in healthy donors. Assay: immunoSEQ multiplex PCR; the TCRdb copy retains only in-frame clones and omits some. This sample yields about 360,000 clones, of which 80% to 90% are seen a single time; 0.83% belongs to the top ten. The material sequenced was PBMCs. All receptors come from a woman under 30 in good health and CMV-seronegative.

This clone showed up just a few times. The CDR3 DNA reads TGTGCCAGCAGTGCTCAGGCCGATGCTAACTATGGCTACACCTTC. Amino acid sequence: CASSAQADANYGYTF. V is TRBV2 and J is TRBJ1-2, with no clear D. The CDR3 is 15 amino acids. Germline V gene sequence: CDR1 SNHLY, CDR2 FYNNEI. The germline V and J ends were trimmed by 4 bases and 0 bases, with 12 bases remaining between them.

This chain links TRBV11-2 with TRBJ2-7, with D unclear. Trimming shortened V by 5 bases and J by 4 bases, and 18 bases separated the two germline ends. Germline V gene data show CDR1 as SGHAT and CDR2 as FQNNGV. The CDR3 covers 15 residues. CDR3 nucleotides: TGTGCCAGCAGCCCGGTGAGTCGGCGGATTTACGAGCAGTACTTC. This codes for CASSPVSRRIYEQYF.

The chain combines TRBV28 with TRBJ2-7; D is possibly TRBD2 (6 bases). Germline V CDR1 and CDR2: MDHEN, SYDVKM. The V gene lost 5 bases and the J gene lost 2 bases, with 10 bases spanning the gap. The CDR3 contains 13 residues. This CDR3 reads CASSGGPAYEQYF. CDR3 DNA: TGTGCCAGCAGTGGAGGGCCTGCCTACGAGCAGTACTTC. The variable domain in full, completed from reference TRBV28 and TRBJ2-7, reads DVKVTQSSRYLVKRTGEKVFLECVQDMDHENMFWYRQDPGLGLRLIYFSYDVKMKEKGDIPEGYSVSREKKERFSLILESASTNQTSMYLCASSGGPAYEQYFGPGTRLTVT.

The chain uses TRBV5-1 and TRBJ2-7; 8 nucleotides match TRBD1. V was clipped by 0 bases and J by 6 bases; unmatched bases: 8. The CDR3 has 15 residues. Germline V gives CDR1 SGHRS, CDR2 YFSETQ. The CDR3 DNA reads TGCGCCAGCAGCTTGGACCGGACAGGGAAACCCGAGCAGTACTTC. This translates into CASSLDRTGKPEQYF.

J is TRBJ2-1 and V is TRBV6-5, with TRBD2 matching 10 bases. J gave up 0 bases and V 6 bases, and 2 bases lay outside the gene matches. CDR3 size: 15 residues. The germline CDR1 and CDR2 sequences are MNHEY and SVGAGI. CDR3: CASSIAGGSYNEQFF. CDR3 nucleotide sequence: TGTGCCAGCAGCATAGCGGGGGGCTCCTACAATGAGCAGTTCTTC.

This chain links TRBV6-1 with TRBJ2-4; D is unclear. The V and J ends lost 2 bases and 0 bases respectively, with 11 bases between them. The CDR3 totals 16 residues. CDR1 is MNHNS and CDR2 is SASEGT in the germline V gene. Here the CDR3 DNA reads TGTGCCAGCAGTGAATGGAGACCTCTAGCCAAAAACATTCAGTACTTC. Its protein is CASSEWRPLAKNIQYF.

The chain employs TRBV28 and TRBJ2-7, with D hard to call. Germline V gene sequence: CDR1 MDHEN, CDR2 SYDVKM. The V gene lost 2 bases and the J gene lost 1 base, with 6 bases spanning the gap. This CDR3 comprises 13 residues. CDR3 sequence reads: CASSLTVSYEQYF. For the CDR3, the DNA is TGTGCCAGCAGTTTAACGGTTTCCTACGAGCAGTACTTC.

This chain links TRBV28 with TRBJ2-7; D gene uncertain. Germline V gives CDR1 MDHEN, CDR2 SYDVKM. CDR3 length: 12 amino acids. V shed 6 bases and J shed 2 bases, with 8 bases lying between them. The chain's CDR3 is CASSGRTYEQYF. The CDR3 DNA is TGTGCCAGCAGCGGCAGGACCTACGAGCAGTACTTC.

In its sample, this clone was seen a few times. CDR3 protein: CASSAQLAGGREQYF. The CDR3 nucleotides read TGTGCCAGCAGTGCGCAACTAGCGGGAGGGAGGGAGCAGTACTTC. V is TRBV2 and J is TRBJ2-7; the match to TRBD2 covers 13 bases. The CDR3 spans 15 residues. Trimming took 4 bases from V and 7 from J; bases not matched to a gene: 7. Germline loops: CDR1 SNHLY, CDR2 FYNNEI.

This chain uses TRBV7-9 with TRBJ2-3; a possible D gene is TRBD2 (5 bases). This CDR3 is built from 14 residues. Trimming left V 5 bases short and J 4 bases short, with 13 bases between. Germline CDR1 reads SEHNR; CDR2 reads FQNEAQ (reference sequence). In DNA form, the CDR3 reads TGTGCCAGCAGCCCCGGAAGTAGCGCAGATACGCAGTATTTT. It encodes CASSPGSSADTQYF.

The V gene is TRBV4-2, the J gene TRBJ1-1; D ambiguous. Looked up from germline, CDR1 is LGHNA and CDR2 is YNFKEQ. The CDR3 has 14 amino acids. V gave up 0 bases and J gave up 7 bases, with 12 bases separating them. The CDR3 is CASSQEFGVGEAFF. The DNA of the CDR3 is TGTGCCAGCAGCCAAGAGTTCGGGGTAGGTGAAGCTTTCTTT.

A single count supports this clone. The chain has TRBV6-6 and TRBJ2-7; 7 bases align to TRBD2. Trimming cost V 0 bases and J 3 bases; bases outside gene matches: 5. CDR3 length equals 15 residues. Germline V CDR1 and CDR2: MNHNY, SVGAGI (reference sequence). Here the CDR3 DNA reads TGTGCCAGCAGTTACTCGTTCTCTAGCGGCTACGAGCAGTACTTC. Translation gives CASSYSFSSGYEQYF.

With respect to this clone: Just one base apart from a much larger clone, this may be a read error. Different DNA sequences within this sample yield the same CDR3. The rearrangement links TRBV5-1 to TRBJ2-7, with D unclear. This CDR3 spans 12 amino acids. CDR1 is SGHRS and CDR2 is YFSETQ in the germline V gene. Trimming stripped 4 bases from V and 4 bases from J, with 9 bases between. CDR3 amino acids: CASSLDGYEQYF. The DNA of the CDR3 is TGCGCCAGCAGCCTGGACGGTTACGAGCAGTACTTC.

This clone occurred once. The rearrangement joins TRBV25-1 to TRBJ2-5; D is possibly TRBD2 (5 bases). Germline assignment: CDR1 MGHDK and CDR2 SYGVNS. The CDR3 is 14 residues long. Trimming removed 4 bases from V and 7 bases from J, with 16 bases in between. CDR3 in amino acids: CASSARLQIGTQYF. As DNA, the CDR3 is TGTGCCAGCAGTGCCAGACTACAAATTGGGACCCAGTACTTC.

The chain is built from TRBV2 and TRBJ1-2; TRBD1 matches 7 bases. CDR1 and CDR2 (germline): SNHLY, FYNNEI. With V trimmed by 7 bases and J by 4 bases, 15 bases remained unmatched. The CDR3 runs to 16 residues. CDR3 sequence reads: CASTVDRATRFYGYTF. In DNA, the CDR3 is TGTGCCAGCACCGTAGACAGGGCCACACGATTCTATGGCTACACCTTC.

The chain has TRBV18 and TRBJ2-7; 7 bases line up with TRBD1. This CDR3 is 17 amino acids long. Germline CDR1 is KGHSH and CDR2 is LQKENI. J was trimmed by 3 bases and V by 4 bases; bases with no gene match: 15. The CDR3 DNA is TGTGCCAGCTCACTGTATCCACCGGGACAGTCAAGCTACGAGCAGTACTTC. This codes for CASSLYPPGQSSYEQYF.

This chain uses TRBV4-1 with TRBJ2-7, with TRBD2 matching over 10 bases. Germline V gene sequence: CDR1 MGHRA, CDR2 YSYEKL. V was clipped by 0 bases and J by 3 bases; unmatched bases: 5. The CDR3 is 16 residues long. In nucleotides, the CDR3 is TGCGCCAGCAGCCAAGATCTAGCGGGAGTAAACTACGAGCAGTACTTC. Protein: CASSQDLAGVNYEQYF.

The CDR3 region has the DNA TGCGCCAGCAGCTTGAGCTCAGGAAAAATTAATGGCCCCGGATGGGGCTACACCTTC. As protein: CASSLSSGKINGPGWGYTF. The V and J genes are TRBV5-1 and TRBJ1-2; D is uncertain. Trimming cost V 1 base and J 8 bases, with 30 bases left between them. The CDR3 extends over 19 amino acids. CDR1 is SGHRS and CDR2 is YFSETQ in the germline V gene.

The sample holds one count of this clone. The rearrangement uses TRBV4-2 and TRBJ2-3, with TRBD2 identical over 8 bases. Trimming removed 0 bases from V and 1 base from J; junction bases left unmatched: 6. The germline V gene has CDR1 LGHNA and CDR2 YNFKEQ. The CDR3 is 17 residues long. This CDR3 reads CASSQDTTGGGTDTQYF. The CDR3 bases are TGTGCCAGCAGCCAAGATACCACGGGGGGGGGCACAGATACGCAGTATTTT.

This clone turned up a few times. This chain uses TRBV6-4 with TRBJ1-2, with TRBD1 as a possible D gene (5 bases). Germline assignment: CDR1 MRHNA and CDR2 SNTAGT. The V and J ends lost 10 bases and 8 bases respectively, with 17 bases between them. There are 12 residues in the CDR3. CDR3 protein: CAKPGVWGGYTF. The CDR3 DNA sequence: TGTGCCAAGCCCGGCGTTTGGGGCGGCTACACCTTC.

CDR3 bases: TGTGCCTGGACCCCCGGGACAGTCGGCGGCTACACCTTC. It yields the protein CAWTPGTVGGYTF. This sequence joins TRBV30 and TRBJ1-2; 7 bases are a match to TRBD1. The CDR3 spans 13 residues. V lost 4 bases to trimming and J lost 8 bases; unmatched junction nucleotides: 10. Germline V lookup: CDR1 GTSNPN, CDR2 SVGIG (reference sequence).

The CDR3 coding sequence is TGCAGCGTGGAGGACAGGGGAGCCATACTAGGGACCGGGGAGCTGTTTTTT. This sequence encodes CSVEDRGAILGTGELFF. This chain joins TRBV29-1 and TRBJ2-2, with 9 bases fitting TRBD1. Germline V CDR1 and CDR2: SQVTM, ANQGSEA. The trim removed 6 bases at V and 5 bases at J, leaving 16 bases unmatched. CDR3 size: 17 residues.

The J gene is TRBJ2-7, the V gene TRBV9; D not certain. The CDR3 contains 15 residues. V shed 2 bases and J shed 0 bases, with 12 bases lying between them. Germline loops: CDR1 SGDLS, CDR2 YYNGEE. CDR3 nucleotides: TGTGCCAGCAGCGTGGGCCAGGCCCACTCCTACGAGCAGTACTTC. This codes for CASSVGQAHSYEQYF.

This clone was counted only a few times. This rearrangement joins TRBV2 to TRBJ1-1; D possibly corresponds to TRBD1 (6 bases). The germline V and J ends were trimmed by 4 bases and 6 bases, with 9 bases remaining between them. Looked up from germline, CDR1 is SNHLY and CDR2 is FYNNEI. The CDR3 consists of 12 residues. The CDR3 sequence is CASSGGRPEAFF. CDR3 coding DNA: TGTGCCAGCAGTGGGGGGCGGCCTGAAGCTTTCTTT. The full variable domain, rest sourced from reference TRBV2 and TRBJ1-1, is EPEVTQTPSHQVTQMGQEVILRCVPISNHLYFYWYRQILGQKVEFLVSFYNNEISEKSEIFDDQFSVERPDGSNFTLKIRSTKLEDSAMYFCASSGGRPEAFFGQGTRLTVV.

The chain carries TRBV5-6 and TRBJ2-5, with a possible D match to TRBD1 (6 bases). The ends were cut back, 4 bases at V and 2 bases at J, with 9 bases in the middle. Germline CDR1 and CDR2: SGHDT and YYEEEE. The CDR3 spans 13 residues. The CDR3 sequence is CASSLRGQETQYF. The CDR3 nucleotides read TGTGCCAGCAGCCTAAGGGGGCAAGAGACCCAGTACTTC.

The chain employs TRBV2 and TRBJ2-1; 8 bases align to TRBD1. Germline V gene sequence: CDR1 SNHLY, CDR2 FYNNEI. Trimming took 6 bases from V and 3 from J; bases not matched to a gene: 7. CDR3 length: 15 amino acids. In nucleotides, the CDR3 is TGTGCCAGCAGCGCGGGACAGGTTTTCTACAATGAGCAGTTCTTC. As protein: CASSAGQVFYNEQFF. Looking up the rest from reference TRBV2 and TRBJ2-1 gives the full variable domain: EPEVTQTPSHQVTQMGQEVILRCVPISNHLYFYWYRQILGQKVEFLVSFYNNEISEKSEIFDDQFSVERPDGSNFTLKIRSTKLEDSAMYFCASSAGQVFYNEQFFGPGTRLTVL.

This chain uses TRBV28 with TRBJ2-2; 8 bases map to TRBD1. CDR3 length equals 14 residues. Germline loops: CDR1 MDHEN, CDR2 SYDVKM. V lost 7 bases, J lost 5 bases, and 6 bases stayed unmatched. CDR3 region: CASITGGRTGELFF. The CDR3 nucleotides are TGTGCCAGCATCACAGGGGGGAGGACCGGGGAGCTGTTTTTT.

The chain couples TRBV5-6 to TRBJ2-7; maybe TRBD2 (6 bases). Germline loops: CDR1 SGHDT, CDR2 YYEEEE. The CDR3 consists of 15 residues. V was cut by 3 bases and J by 2 bases, with 15 bases left in between. CDR3 nucleotide sequence: TGTGCCAGCAGCTGGAGGGGTCCGCCTACCTACGAGCAGTACTTC. This sequence encodes CASSWRGPPTYEQYF.

The chain carries TRBV19 and TRBJ2-3; 9 positions match TRBD1. The CDR3 consists of 15 residues. The germline V gene encodes CDR1 LNHDA and CDR2 SQIVND (reference sequence). V shed 3 bases and J 5 bases; nucleotides not matched to a gene: 6. This chain's CDR3 is CASSMDRGQQDTQYF. Written as DNA, the CDR3 is TGTGCCAGTAGTATGGACAGGGGCCAACAAGATACGCAGTATTTT.

This clone was counted a few times. V usage is TRBV30 and J usage is TRBJ1-5, with D unresolved. The CDR3 length is 11 residues. CDR1 and CDR2 (germline): GTSNPN, SVGIG (reference sequence). V lost 2 bases and J 7 bases, leaving 6 bases between the germline ends. CDR3 DNA sequence: TGTGCCTGGAGTTCCGGGCAGCCCCAGCATTTT. Protein product: CAWSSGQPQHF.